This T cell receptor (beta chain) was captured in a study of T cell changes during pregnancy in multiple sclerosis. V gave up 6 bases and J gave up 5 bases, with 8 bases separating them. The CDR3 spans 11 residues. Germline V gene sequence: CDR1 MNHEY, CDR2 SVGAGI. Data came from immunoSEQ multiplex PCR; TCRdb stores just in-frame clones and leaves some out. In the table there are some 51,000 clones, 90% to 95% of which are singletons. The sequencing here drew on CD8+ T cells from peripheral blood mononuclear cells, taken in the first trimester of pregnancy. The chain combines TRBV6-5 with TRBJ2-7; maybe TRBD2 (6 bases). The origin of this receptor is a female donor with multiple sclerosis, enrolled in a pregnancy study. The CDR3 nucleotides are TGTGCCAGCAGGGCGGGGAACGAGCAGTACTTC. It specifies CASRAGNEQYF.